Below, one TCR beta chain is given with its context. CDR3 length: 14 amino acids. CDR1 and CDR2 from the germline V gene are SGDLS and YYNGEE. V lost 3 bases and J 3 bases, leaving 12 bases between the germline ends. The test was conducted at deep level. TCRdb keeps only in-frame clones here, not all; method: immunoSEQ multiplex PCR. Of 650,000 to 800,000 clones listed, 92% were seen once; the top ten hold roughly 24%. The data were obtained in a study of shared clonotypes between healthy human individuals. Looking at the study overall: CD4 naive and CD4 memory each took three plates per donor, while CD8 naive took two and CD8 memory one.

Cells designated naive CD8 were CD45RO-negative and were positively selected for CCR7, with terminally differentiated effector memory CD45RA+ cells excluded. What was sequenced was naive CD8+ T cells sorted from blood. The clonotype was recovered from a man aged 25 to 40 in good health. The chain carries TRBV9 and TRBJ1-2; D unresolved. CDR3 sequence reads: CASSAGSLDYGYTF. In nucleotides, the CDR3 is TGTGCCAGCAGCGCAGGTTCCTTGGACTATGGCTACACCTTC.